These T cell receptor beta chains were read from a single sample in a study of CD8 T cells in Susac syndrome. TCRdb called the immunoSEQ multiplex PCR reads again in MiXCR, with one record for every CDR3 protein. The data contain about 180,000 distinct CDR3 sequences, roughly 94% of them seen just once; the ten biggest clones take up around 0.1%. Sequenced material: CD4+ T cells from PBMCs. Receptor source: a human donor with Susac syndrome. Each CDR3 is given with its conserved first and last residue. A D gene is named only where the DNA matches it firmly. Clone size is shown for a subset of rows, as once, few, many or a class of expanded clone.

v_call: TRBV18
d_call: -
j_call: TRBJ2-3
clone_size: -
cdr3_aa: CASSPLFRGDTQYF
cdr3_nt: TGTGCCAGCTCACCATTATTCAGGGGAGATACGCAGTATTTT

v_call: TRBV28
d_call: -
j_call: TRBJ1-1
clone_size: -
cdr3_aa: CASRFPLGNTEAFF
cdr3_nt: TGTGCCAGCAGATTTCCCTTAGGGAACACTGAAGCTTTCTTT

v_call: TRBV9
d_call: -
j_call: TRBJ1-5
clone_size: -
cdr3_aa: CASSVGASRSQPQHF
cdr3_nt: TGTGCCAGCAGCGTCGGGGCCAGCCGAAGTCAGCCCCAGCATTTT

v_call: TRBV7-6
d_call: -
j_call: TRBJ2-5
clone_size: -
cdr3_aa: CASTLGLKETQYF
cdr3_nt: TGTGCCAGCACCCTGGGACTTAAAGAGACCCAGTACTTC

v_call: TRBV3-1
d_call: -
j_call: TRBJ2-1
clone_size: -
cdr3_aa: CASSLKGYEQFF
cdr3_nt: TGTGCCAGCAGCTTGAAGGGGTATGAGCAGTTCTTC

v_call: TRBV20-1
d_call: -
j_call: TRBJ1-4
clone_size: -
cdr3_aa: CSANTGAGEKLFF
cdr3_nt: TGCAGTGCTAATACGGGGGCGGGTGAAAAACTGTTTTTT

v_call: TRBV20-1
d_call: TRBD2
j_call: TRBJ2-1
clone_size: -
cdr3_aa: CSARIGREVVNEQFF
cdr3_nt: TGCAGTGCTAGAATTGGGCGGGAGGTAGTCAATGAGCAGTTCTTC

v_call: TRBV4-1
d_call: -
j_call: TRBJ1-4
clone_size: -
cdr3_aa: CASSQDGQGWEKLFF
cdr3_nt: TGCGCCAGCAGCCAAGATGGCCAGGGGTGGGAAAAACTGTTTTTT

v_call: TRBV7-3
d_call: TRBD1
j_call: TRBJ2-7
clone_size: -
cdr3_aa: CASSLNLGTGGNRSSYEQYF
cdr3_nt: TGTGCCAGCAGCTTAAATCTTGGGACAGGGGGCAACCGAAGCTCCTACGAGCAGTACTTC

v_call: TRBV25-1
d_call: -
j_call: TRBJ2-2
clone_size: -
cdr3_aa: CASSEAGLTGELFF
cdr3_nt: TGTGCCAGCAGTGAAGCGGGCCTCACCGGGGAGCTGTTTTTT

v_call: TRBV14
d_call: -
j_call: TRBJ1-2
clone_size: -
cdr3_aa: CASSQDVWDLGGYTF
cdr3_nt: TGTGCCAGCAGCCAAGATGTATGGGATCTTGGTGGCTACACCTTC

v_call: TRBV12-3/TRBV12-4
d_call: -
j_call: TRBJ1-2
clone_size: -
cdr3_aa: CASSYDGYYGYTF
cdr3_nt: TGTGCCAGCAGTTATGACGGATACTATGGCTACACCTTC

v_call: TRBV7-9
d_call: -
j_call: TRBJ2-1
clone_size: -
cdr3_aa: CASSIKGGFPIYDEQFF
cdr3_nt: TGTGCCAGCAGCATAAAGGGGGGTTTCCCCATTTACGATGAGCAGTTCTTC

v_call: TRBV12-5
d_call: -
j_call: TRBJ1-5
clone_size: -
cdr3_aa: CASRGQPQHF
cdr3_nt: TGTGCTAGCAGGGGTCAGCCCCAGCATTTT

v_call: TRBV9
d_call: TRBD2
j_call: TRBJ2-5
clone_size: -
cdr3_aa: CASSGTSGSNEETQYF
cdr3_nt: TGTGCCAGCAGTGGGACTAGCGGGAGTAATGAGGAGACCCAGTACTTC

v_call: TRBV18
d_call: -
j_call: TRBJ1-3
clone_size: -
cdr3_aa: CASSPPDTGSGNTIYF
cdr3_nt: TGTGCCAGCTCACCACCGGATACAGGCTCTGGAAACACCATATATTTT

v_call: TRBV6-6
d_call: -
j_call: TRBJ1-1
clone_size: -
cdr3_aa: CASQLAVLNTEAFF
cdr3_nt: TGTGCCAGCCAGTTGGCGGTCCTGAACACTGAAGCTTTCTTT

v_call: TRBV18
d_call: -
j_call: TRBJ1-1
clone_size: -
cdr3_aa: CASSPAENTEAFF
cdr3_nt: TGTGCCAGCTCACCAGCAGAGAACACTGAAGCTTTCTTT

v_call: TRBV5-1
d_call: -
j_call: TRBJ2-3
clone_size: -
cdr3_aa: CASSFGSGQSTDTQYF
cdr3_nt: TGCGCCAGCAGCTTTGGGTCAGGACAGAGCACAGATACGCAGTATTTT

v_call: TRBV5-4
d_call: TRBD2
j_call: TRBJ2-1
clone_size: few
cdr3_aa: CASSLGTSGRNEQFF
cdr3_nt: TGTGCCAGCAGTCTTGGGACTAGCGGGAGGAATGAGCAGTTCTTC

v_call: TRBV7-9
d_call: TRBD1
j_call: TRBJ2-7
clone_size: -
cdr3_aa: CASSLARDRDYEQYF
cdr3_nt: TGTGCCAGCAGCTTAGCGAGAGACAGGGACTACGAGCAGTACTTC

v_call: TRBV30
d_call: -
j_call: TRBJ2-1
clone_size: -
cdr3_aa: CAWSFGGTRNEQFF
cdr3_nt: TGTGCCTGGAGTTTCGGGGGAACGAGGAATGAGCAGTTCTTC

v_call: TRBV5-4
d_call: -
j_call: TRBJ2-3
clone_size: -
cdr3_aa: CASSLFPGATDTQYF
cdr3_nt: TGTGCCAGCAGCTTGTTTCCGGGGGCCACAGATACGCAGTATTTT

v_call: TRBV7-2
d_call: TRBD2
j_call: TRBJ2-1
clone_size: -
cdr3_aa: CASSLGGGNEQFF
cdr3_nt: TGTGCCAGCAGCTTAGGCGGGGGCAATGAGCAGTTCTTC

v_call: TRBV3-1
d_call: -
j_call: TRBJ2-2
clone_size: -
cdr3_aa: CASSQDGGVRRLFF
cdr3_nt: TGTGCCAGCAGCCAAGATGGAGGAGTGCGAAGGCTGTTTTTT

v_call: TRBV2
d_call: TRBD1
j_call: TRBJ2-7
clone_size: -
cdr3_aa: CASSERTGTVGEQYF
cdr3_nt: TGTGCCAGCAGTGAACGGACAGGTACCGTTGGGGAGCAGTACTTC

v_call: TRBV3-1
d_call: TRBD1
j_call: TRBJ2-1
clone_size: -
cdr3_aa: CASSRTGGSKGEQFF
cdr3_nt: TGTGCCAGCAGCCGGACAGGGGGCAGTAAGGGTGAGCAGTTCTTC

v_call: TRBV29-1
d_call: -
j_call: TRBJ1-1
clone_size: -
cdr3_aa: CSVDGGVNTEAFF
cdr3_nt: TGCAGCGTTGATGGGGGTGTGAACACTGAAGCTTTCTTT

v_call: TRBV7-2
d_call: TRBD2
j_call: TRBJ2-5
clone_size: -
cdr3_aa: CASSMLAGSETQYF
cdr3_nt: TGTGCCAGCAGCATGTTAGCGGGATCGGAGACCCAGTACTTC

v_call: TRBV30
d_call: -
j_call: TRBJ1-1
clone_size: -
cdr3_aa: CAWSVPRGRRNTEAFF
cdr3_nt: TGTGCCTGGAGTGTACCTCGGGGACGGAGGAACACTGAAGCTTTCTTT

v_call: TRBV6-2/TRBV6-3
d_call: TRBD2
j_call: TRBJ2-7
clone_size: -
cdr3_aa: CATSSTSSGRSYEQYF
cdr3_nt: TGTGCCACTAGCTCCACCTCGAGCGGGAGGTCTTACGAGCAGTACTTC

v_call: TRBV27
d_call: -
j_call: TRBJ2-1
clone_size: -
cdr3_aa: CASSLATGTYSYNEQFF
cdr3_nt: TGTGCCAGCAGTTTAGCCACTGGAACATACTCCTACAATGAGCAGTTCTTC

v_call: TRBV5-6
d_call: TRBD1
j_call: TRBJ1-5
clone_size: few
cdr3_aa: CASSRTGDQPQHF
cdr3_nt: TGTGCCAGCAGCCGGACAGGGGATCAGCCCCAGCATTTT

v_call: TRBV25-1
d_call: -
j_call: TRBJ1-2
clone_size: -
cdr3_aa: CASSPETVYGYTF
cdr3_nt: TGTGCCAGCAGCCCCGAGACAGTCTATGGCTACACCTTC

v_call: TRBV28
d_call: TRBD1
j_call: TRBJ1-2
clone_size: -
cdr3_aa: CASSSPGRGHGYTF
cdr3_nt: TGTGCCAGCAGTTCCCCCGGGAGGGGGCATGGCTACACCTTC

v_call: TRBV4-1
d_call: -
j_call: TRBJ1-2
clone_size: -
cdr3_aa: CASSHLPREDVYGYTF
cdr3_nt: TGCGCCAGCAGCCACCTCCCCAGGGAGGATGTGTATGGCTACACCTTC

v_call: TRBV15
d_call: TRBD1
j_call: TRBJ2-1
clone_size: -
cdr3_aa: CATSRDRQGTHNEQFF
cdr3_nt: TGTGCCACCAGCAGAGACCGACAGGGAACCCACAATGAGCAGTTCTTC

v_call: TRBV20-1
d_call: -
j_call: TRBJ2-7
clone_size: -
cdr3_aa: CSAGQSSYEQYF
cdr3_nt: TGCAGTGCTGGACAGAGCTCCTACGAGCAGTACTTC

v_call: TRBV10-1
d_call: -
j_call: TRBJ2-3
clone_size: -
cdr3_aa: CASNDGRDTQYF
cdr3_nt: TGCGCCAGCAACGATGGGAGGGATACGCAGTATTTT

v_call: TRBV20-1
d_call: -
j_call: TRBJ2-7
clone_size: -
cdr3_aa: CSALSPSPPDEQYF
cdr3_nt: TGCAGTGCCCTAAGTCCTAGCCCACCGGACGAGCAGTACTTC

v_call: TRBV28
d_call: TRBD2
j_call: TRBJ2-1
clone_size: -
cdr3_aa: CASSSTLRRGRAEYNEQFF
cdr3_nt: TGTGCCAGCAGTTCGACACTCAGGCGCGGGAGGGCGGAGTACAATGAGCAGTTCTTC

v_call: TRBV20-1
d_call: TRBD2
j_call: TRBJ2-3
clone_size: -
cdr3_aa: CSARLAGGIITDTQYF
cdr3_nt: TGCAGTGCACGACTAGCGGGGGGGATAATCACAGATACGCAGTATTTT

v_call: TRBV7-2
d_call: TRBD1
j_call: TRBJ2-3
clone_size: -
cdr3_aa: CASSPTGSFGTDTQYF
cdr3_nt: TGTGCCAGCAGCCCGACAGGGAGTTTTGGCACAGATACGCAGTATTTT

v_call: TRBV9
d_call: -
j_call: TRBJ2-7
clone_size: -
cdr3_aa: CASSSTAIPSYEQYF
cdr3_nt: TGTGCCAGCAGCTCCACGGCTATCCCCTCCTACGAGCAGTACTTC

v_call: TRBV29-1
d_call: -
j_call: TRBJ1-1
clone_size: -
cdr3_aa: CSVESKLRKTEAFF
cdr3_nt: TGCAGCGTTGAATCGAAACTCAGGAAAACTGAAGCTTTCTTT

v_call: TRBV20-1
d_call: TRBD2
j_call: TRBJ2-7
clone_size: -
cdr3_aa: CSATDGGRSSYEQYF
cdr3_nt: TGCAGTGCTACGGACGGCGGGAGGAGCTCCTACGAGCAGTACTTC

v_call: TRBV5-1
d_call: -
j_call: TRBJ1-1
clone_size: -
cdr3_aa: CASSLDSHMNTEAFF
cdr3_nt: TGCGCCAGCAGCTTGGACAGCCACATGAACACTGAAGCTTTCTTT

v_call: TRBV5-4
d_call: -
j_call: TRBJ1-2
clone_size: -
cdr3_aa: CASSLARDTTNYGYTF
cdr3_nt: TGTGCCAGCAGCTTGGCCAGGGACACCACTAACTATGGCTACACCTTC

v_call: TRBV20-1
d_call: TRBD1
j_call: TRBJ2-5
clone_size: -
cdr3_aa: CSATDRGQETQYF
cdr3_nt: TGCAGTGCTACCGACAGGGGACAAGAGACCCAGTACTTC

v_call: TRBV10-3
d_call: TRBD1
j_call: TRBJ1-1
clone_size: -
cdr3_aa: CAISEGDRENTEAFF
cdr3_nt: TGTGCCATCAGTGAGGGGGACAGGGAGAACACTGAAGCTTTCTTT

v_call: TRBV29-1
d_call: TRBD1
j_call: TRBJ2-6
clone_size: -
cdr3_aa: CSVEIRDRRLSGANALTF
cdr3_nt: TGCAGCGTTGAAATTCGGGACAGGAGACTCTCTGGGGCCAACGCCCTGACTTTC

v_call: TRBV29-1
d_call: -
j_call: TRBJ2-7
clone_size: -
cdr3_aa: CSASHQGYEQYF
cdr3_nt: TGCAGCGCATCCCATCAGGGGTACGAGCAGTACTTC

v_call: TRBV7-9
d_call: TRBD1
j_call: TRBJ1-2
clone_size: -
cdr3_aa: CASSSFRTTGDGYTF
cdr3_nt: TGTGCCAGCAGCTCTTTCCGAACGACAGGGGATGGCTACACCTTC

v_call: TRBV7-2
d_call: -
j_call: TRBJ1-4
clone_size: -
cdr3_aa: CASSLGGGGGEKLFF
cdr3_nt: TGTGCCAGCAGCTTAGGAGGGGGAGGCGGTGAAAAACTGTTTTTT

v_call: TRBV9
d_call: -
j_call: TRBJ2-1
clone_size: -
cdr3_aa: CASSVGVAYEQFF
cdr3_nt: TGTGCCAGCAGCGTAGGAGTAGCTTATGAGCAGTTCTTC

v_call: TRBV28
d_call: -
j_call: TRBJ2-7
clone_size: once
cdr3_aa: CASSSPPRGNSYEQYF
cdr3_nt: TGTGCCAGCAGTTCCCCCCCCCGCGGGAACTCCTACGAGCAGTACTTC

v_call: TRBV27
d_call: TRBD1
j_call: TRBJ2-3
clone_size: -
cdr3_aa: CASSLNQGEDTQYF
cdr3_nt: TGTGCCAGCAGTTTAAACCAGGGGGAAGATACGCAGTATTTT